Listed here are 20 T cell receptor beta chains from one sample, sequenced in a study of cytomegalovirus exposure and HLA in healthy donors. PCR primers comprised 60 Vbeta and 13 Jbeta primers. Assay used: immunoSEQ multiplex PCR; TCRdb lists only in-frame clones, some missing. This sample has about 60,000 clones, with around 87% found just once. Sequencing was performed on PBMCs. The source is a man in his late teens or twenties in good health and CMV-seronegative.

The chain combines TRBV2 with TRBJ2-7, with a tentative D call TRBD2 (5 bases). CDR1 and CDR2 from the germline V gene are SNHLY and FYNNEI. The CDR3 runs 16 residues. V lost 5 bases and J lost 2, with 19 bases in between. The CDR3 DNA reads TGTGCCAGCAGTCCCCCGGGAAACCGAGGGCCCTACGAGCAGTACTTC. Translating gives CASSPPGNRGPYEQYF.

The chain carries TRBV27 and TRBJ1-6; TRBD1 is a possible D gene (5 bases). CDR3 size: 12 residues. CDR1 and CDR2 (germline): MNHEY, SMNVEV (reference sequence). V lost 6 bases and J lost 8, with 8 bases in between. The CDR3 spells CASRGGHSPLHF. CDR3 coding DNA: TGTGCCAGCAGGGGGGGACATTCACCCCTCCACTTT.

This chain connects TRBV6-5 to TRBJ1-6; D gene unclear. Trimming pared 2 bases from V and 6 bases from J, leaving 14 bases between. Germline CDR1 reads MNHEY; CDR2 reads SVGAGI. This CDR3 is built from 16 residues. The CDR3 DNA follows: TGTGCCAGCAGTTACGAGGTCAGAACCACTAATTCACCCCTCCACTTT. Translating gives CASSYEVRTTNSPLHF.

CDR3 sequence (DNA): TGTGCCAGCAGCTTTGGGCGGGGGACAACACAAGAGACCCAGTACTTC. Translated: CASSFGRGTTQETQYF. This chain joins TRBV14 and TRBJ2-5, with D possibly matching TRBD2 (7 bases). Per germline, CDR1 SGHDN and CDR2 FVKESK. V lost 5 bases to trimming and J lost 2 bases, with 18 bases between them. The CDR3 runs 16 residues.

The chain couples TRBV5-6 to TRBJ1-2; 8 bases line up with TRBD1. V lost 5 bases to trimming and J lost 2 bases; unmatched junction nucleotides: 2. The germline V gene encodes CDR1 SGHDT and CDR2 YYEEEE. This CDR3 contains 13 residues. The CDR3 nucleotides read TGTGCCAGCAGGGACAGGGACAACTATGGCTACACCTTC. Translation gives CASRDRDNYGYTF.

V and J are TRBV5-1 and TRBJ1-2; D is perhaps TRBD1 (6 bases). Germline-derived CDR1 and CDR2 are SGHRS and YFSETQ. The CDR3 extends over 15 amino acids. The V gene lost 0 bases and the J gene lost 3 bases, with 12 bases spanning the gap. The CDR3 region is CASSLGQAGDYGYTF. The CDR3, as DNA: TGCGCCAGCAGCTTGGGACAGGCCGGTGACTATGGCTACACCTTC.

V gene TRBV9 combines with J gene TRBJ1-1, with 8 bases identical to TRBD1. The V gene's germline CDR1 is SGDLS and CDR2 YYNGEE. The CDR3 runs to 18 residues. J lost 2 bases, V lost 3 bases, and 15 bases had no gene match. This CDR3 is CASSGDRGPSSLNTEAFF. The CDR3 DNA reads TGTGCCAGCAGCGGCGACAGGGGCCCCTCCTCGTTAAACACTGAAGCTTTCTTT.

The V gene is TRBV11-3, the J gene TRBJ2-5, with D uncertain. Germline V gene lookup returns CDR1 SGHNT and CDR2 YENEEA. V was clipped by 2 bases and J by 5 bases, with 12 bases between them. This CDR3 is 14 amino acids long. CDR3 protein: CASSLFSVGETQYF. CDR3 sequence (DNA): TGTGCCAGCAGCTTATTTTCAGTTGGCGAGACCCAGTACTTC.

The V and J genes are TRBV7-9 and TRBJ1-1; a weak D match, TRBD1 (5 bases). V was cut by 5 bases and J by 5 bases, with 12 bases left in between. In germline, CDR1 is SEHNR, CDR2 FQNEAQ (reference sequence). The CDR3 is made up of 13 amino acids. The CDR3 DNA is TGTGCCAGCAGCCAACCAGGGAAAACTGAAGCTTTCTTT. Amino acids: CASSQPGKTEAFF.

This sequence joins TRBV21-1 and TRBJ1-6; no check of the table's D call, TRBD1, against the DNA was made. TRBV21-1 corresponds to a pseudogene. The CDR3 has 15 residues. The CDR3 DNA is TGTGCCAGGTTCATTCGGACAGGGAAAAGCTCACCCCTCCACTTT. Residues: CARFIRTGKSSPLHF.

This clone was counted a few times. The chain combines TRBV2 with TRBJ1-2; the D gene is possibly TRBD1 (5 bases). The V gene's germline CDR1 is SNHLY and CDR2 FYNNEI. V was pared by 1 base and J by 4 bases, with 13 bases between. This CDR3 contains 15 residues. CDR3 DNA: TGTGCCAGCAGTGAAGATCCAGGGCTGGGCTATGGCTACACCTTC. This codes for CASSEDPGLGYGYTF.

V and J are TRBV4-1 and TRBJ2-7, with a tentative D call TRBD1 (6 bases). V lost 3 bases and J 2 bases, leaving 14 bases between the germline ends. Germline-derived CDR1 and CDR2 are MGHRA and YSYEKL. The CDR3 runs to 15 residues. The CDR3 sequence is CASSHLPGVAYEQYF. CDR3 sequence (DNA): TGCGCCAGCAGCCACCTCCCAGGGGTGGCCTACGAGCAGTACTTC.

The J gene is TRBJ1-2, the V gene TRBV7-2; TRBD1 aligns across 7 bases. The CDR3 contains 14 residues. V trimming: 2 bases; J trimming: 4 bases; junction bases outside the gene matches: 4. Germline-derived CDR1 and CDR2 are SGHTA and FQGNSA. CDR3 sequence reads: CASSLMGQSYGYTF. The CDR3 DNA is TGTGCCAGCAGCTTAATGGGACAGTCCTATGGCTACACCTTC.

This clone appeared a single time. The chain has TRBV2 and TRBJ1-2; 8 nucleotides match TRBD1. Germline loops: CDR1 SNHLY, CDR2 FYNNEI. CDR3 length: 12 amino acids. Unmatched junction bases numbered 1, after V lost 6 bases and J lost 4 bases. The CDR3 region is CASRDRAYGYTF. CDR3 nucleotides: TGTGCCAGCAGGGACAGGGCCTATGGCTACACCTTC. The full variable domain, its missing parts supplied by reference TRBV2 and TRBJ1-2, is EPEVTQTPSHQVTQMGQEVILRCVPISNHLYFYWYRQILGQKVEFLVSFYNNEISEKSEIFDDQFSVERPDGSNFTLKIRSTKLEDSAMYFCASRDRAYGYTFGSGTRLTVV.

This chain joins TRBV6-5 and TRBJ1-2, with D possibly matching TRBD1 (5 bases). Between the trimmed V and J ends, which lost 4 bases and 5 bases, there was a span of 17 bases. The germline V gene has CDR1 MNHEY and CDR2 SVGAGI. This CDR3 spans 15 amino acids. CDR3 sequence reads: CASSFRVDSPYGYTF. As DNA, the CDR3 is TGTGCCAGCAGTTTCAGGGTAGATTCCCCTTATGGCTACACCTTC.

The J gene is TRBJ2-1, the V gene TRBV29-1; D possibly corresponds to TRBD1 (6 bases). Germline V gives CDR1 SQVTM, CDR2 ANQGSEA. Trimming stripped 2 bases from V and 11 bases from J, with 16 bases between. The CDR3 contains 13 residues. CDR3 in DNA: TGCAGCGTTGAAAAGGCCGGGACACCGAAGCAGTTCTTC. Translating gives CSVEKAGTPKQFF.

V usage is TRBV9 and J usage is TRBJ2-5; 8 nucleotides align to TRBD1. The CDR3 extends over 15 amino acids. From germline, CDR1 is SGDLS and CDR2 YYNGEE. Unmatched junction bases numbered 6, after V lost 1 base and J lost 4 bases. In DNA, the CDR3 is TGTGCCAGCAGCGTATTTGGACAGGGTGGAGAGACCCAGTACTTC. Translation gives CASSVFGQGGETQYF.

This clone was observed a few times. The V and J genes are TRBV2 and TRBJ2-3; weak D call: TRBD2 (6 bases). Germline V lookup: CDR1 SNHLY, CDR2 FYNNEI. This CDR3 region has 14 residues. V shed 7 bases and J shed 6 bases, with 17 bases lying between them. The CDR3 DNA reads TGTGCCAGCAACCGGGACTGGGCTTGGGATACGCAGTATTTT. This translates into CASNRDWAWDTQYF.

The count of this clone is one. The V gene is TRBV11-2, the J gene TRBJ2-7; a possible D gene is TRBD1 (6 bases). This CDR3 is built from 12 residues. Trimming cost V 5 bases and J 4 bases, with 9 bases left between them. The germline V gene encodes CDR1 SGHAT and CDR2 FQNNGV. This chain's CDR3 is CASSPTGYEQYF. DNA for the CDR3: TGTGCCAGCAGCCCTACAGGGTACGAGCAGTACTTC.

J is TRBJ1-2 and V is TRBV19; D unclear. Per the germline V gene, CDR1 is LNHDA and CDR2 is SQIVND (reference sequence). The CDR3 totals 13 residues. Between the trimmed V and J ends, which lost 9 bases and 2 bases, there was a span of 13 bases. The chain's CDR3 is CASAGSPNYGYTF. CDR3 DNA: TGTGCCAGCGCCGGGTCGCCCAACTATGGCTACACCTTC.